This is a list of T cell receptor beta chains from one sample in a study of cytomegalovirus exposure and HLA in healthy donors. The data were produced by immunoSEQ multiplex PCR, yet TCRdb's version contains in-frame clones alone and is incomplete. In the table there are 58,000 or so clones, around 68% of which are singletons. Source material: PBMCs. These receptors came from a man aged 50 or older in good health and CMV-seropositive. The CDR3 runs from the conserved cysteine through the conserved F or W. The D gene is left open where the match is weak. Only some rows state a clone size, as once, few, many or a class for expanded clones.

V	D	J	size	CDR3	DNA
TRBV6-6	-	TRBJ2-3	once	CASSFGRGGSDTQYF	TGTGCCAGCAGTTTTGGGCGGGGTGGGTCAGATACGCAGTATTTT
TRBV29-1	-	TRBJ2-1	-	CSVWANNEQFF	TGCAGCGTTTGGGCAAACAATGAGCAGTTCTTC
TRBV29-1	-	TRBJ2-7	-	CSVAWQGNEQYF	TGCAGCGTTGCTTGGCAGGGAAACGAGCAGTACTTC
TRBV27	TRBD1	TRBJ2-7	-	CASRPDRATSYEQYF	TGTGCCAGCCGCCCCGACAGGGCGACCTCCTACGAGCAGTACTTC
TRBV7-2	-	TRBJ2-5	-	CASSPGGAETQYF	TGTGCCAGCAGCCCAGGTGGCGCGGAGACCCAGTACTTC
TRBV6-5	-	TRBJ2-7	once	CASRTPGRAYEQYF	TGTGCCAGCAGAACTCCGGGAAGGGCCTACGAGCAGTACTTC
TRBV5-1	TRBD2	TRBJ2-1	-	CASRWTSGSNEQFF	TGCGCCAGCCGATGGACTAGCGGGTCCAATGAGCAGTTCTTC
TRBV29-1	TRBD1	TRBJ2-7	-	CSVRAGTGGFYEQYF	TGCAGCGTTAGGGCAGGGACAGGGGGGTTCTACGAGCAGTACTTC
TRBV7-9	-	TRBJ2-5	few	CASSLRMGGQETQYF	TGTGCCAGCAGCTTACGTATGGGGGGTCAAGAGACCCAGTACTTC
TRBV29-1	-	TRBJ2-5	-	CSPYQETQYF	TGCAGCCCGTACCAAGAGACCCAGTACTTC
TRBV19	-	TRBJ1-1	-	CASSPIEERNEAFF	TGTGCCAGTAGCCCGATCGAGGAGCGCAATGAAGCTTTCTTT
TRBV5-1	-	TRBJ2-2	few	CASSSGTSNTGELFF	TGCGCCAGCAGCTCCGGGACATCCAACACCGGGGAGCTGTTTTTT
TRBV4-1	TRBD2	TRBJ2-7	-	CASSLDGRGGLYEQYF	TGCGCCAGCAGTCTCGACGGGCGGGGGGGGCTCTACGAGCAGTACTTC
TRBV6-1	-	TRBJ1-2	once	CAGSGPGGYTF	TGTGCCGGCAGTGGCCCTGGCGGCTACACCTTC
TRBV6-1	TRBD1	TRBJ2-7	-	CASEQGFYEQYF	TGTGCCAGCGAACAGGGGTTTTACGAGCAGTACTTC
TRBV6-5	-	TRBJ2-7	-	CASSPGSHFDEQYF	TGTGCCAGCAGTCCCGGGAGTCACTTTGACGAGCAGTACTTC
TRBV5-4	-	TRBJ2-1	-	CASSNNYNEQFF	TGTGCCAGCAGCAACAACTACAATGAGCAGTTCTTC
TRBV5-6	-	TRBJ2-7	-	CASSPRAGNEQYF	TGTGCCAGCAGCCCCAGGGCGGGAAACGAGCAGTACTTC
TRBV9	TRBD2	TRBJ2-3	-	CASSWRGTYTDTQYF	TGTGCCAGCAGTTGGCGGGGGACCTACACAGATACGCAGTATTTT
TRBV5-1	-	TRBJ2-3	-	CASSLRSDTQYF	TGCGCCAGCAGCCTCAGATCGGATACGCAGTATTTT
TRBV5-4	TRBD1	TRBJ1-6	-	CASSRQGQGDNSPLHF	TGTGCCAGCAGCCGTCAGGGACAGGGCGATAATTCACCCCTCCACTTT
TRBV6-5	-	TRBJ2-7	-	CASSYSSLGSYEQYF	TGTGCCAGCAGTTACTCATCACTCGGCTCCTACGAGCAGTACTTC
TRBV7-3	TRBD1	TRBJ2-7	-	CASSLTGGQRRYEQYF	TGTGCCAGCAGCTTAACTGGGGGACAGCGGAGGTACGAGCAGTACTTC
TRBV15	-	TRBJ2-1	-	CATSREAGLYNEQFF	TGTGCCACCAGCAGGGAGGCTGGGCTCTACAATGAGCAGTTCTTC
TRBV28	-	TRBJ1-1	-	CASSPREGKNTEAFF	TGTGCCAGCAGCCCTCGGGAAGGGAAGAACACTGAAGCTTTCTTT
TRBV18	-	TRBJ2-1	-	CASSDGTLGYNEQFF	TGTGCCAGCTCAGACGGCACCCTAGGATACAATGAGCAGTTCTTC
TRBV5-8	-	TRBJ1-5	-	CASSLGGHDNQPQHF	TGTGCCAGCAGCTTAGGCGGACACGACAATCAGCCCCAGCATTTT
TRBV27	TRBD1	TRBJ2-7	-	CASRTGTEGEQYF	TGTGCCAGCAGGACCGGGACAGAGGGCGAGCAGTACTTC
TRBV28	TRBD1	TRBJ1-4	once	CASTRGDRKNEKLFF	TGTGCCAGCACCAGAGGGGACAGAAAAAATGAAAAACTGTTTTTT
TRBV5-4	-	TRBJ2-7	-	CASSLGDMNEQYF	TGTGCCAGCAGCTTGGGGGACATGAACGAGCAGTACTTC
TRBV30	-	TRBJ2-1	-	CAWSAAVHEQFF	TGTGCCTGGAGTGCGGCGGTTCATGAGCAGTTCTTC
TRBV18	-	TRBJ2-7	few	CASSPLAAYYEQYF	TGTGCCAGCTCACCACTAGCTGCATACTACGAGCAGTACTTC
TRBV11-2	-	TRBJ1-4	-	CASSLRGSPSTNEKLFF	TGTGCCAGCAGCTTAAGAGGCTCCCCATCAACTAATGAAAAACTGTTTTTT
TRBV7-6	TRBD1	TRBJ2-7	-	CASSIGQGSYEQYF	TGTGCCAGCAGCATAGGACAGGGGTCCTACGAGCAGTACTTC
TRBV11-2	-	TRBJ2-5	-	CASSLSPRGIQETQYF	TGTGCCAGCAGCTTGTCACCGCGAGGCATCCAAGAGACCCAGTACTTC
TRBV5-4	TRBD1	TRBJ1-1	-	CASSLGRGIGEAFF	TGTGCCAGCAGCTTGGGCAGGGGGATAGGTGAAGCTTTCTTT
TRBV4-3	TRBD1	TRBJ1-1	few	CASSPRTGAMNTEAFF	TGCGCCAGCAGCCCACGGACAGGGGCCATGAACACTGAAGCTTTCTTT
TRBV6-5	-	TRBJ2-1	few	CASSYSGQGGYNEQFF	TGTGCCAGCAGTTACTCGGGCCAAGGAGGCTACAATGAGCAGTTCTTC
TRBV10-3	-	TRBJ2-7	-	CAISATRTDYEQYF	TGTGCCATCAGTGCCACCAGGACAGACTACGAGCAGTACTTC
TRBV5-4	TRBD1	TRBJ1-2	-	CASSLRDSNYGYTF	TGTGCCAGCAGCCTCCGGGACAGCAACTATGGCTACACCTTC
TRBV7-6	-	TRBJ2-1	few	CASSSVSSYNEQFF	TGTGCCAGCAGCTCCGTGAGCTCCTACAATGAGCAGTTCTTC